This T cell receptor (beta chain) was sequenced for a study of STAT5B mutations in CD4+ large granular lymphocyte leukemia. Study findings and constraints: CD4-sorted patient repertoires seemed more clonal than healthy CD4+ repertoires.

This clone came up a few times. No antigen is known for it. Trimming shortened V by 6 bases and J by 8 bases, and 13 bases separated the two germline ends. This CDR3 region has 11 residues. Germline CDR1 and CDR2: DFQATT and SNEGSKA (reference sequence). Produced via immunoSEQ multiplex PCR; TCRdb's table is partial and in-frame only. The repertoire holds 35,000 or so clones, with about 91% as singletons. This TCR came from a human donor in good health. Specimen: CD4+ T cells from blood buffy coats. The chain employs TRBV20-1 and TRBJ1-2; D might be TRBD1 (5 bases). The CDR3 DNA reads TGCAGTGCAACGCAGGGTAGCGGCTACACCTTC. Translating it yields CSATQGSGYTF.